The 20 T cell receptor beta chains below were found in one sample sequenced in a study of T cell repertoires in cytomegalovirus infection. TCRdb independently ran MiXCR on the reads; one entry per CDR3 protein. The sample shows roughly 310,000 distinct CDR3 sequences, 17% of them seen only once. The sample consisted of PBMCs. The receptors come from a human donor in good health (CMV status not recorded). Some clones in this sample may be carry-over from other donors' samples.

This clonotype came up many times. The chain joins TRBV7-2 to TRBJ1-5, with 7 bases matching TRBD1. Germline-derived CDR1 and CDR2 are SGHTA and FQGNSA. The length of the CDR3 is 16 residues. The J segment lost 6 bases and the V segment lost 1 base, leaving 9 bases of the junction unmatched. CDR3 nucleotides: TGTGCCAGCAGCTTAGACGTCGCGGCAGGGGGTCAGCCCCAGCATTTT. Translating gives CASSLDVAAGGQPQHF.

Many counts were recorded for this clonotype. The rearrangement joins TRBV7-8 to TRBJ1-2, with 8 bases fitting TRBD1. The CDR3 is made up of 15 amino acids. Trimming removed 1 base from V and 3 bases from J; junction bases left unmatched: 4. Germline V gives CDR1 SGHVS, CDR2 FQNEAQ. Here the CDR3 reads CASSLGQGAYYGYTF. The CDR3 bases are TGTGCCAGCAGCTTAGGGCAGGGGGCGTACTATGGCTACACCTTC. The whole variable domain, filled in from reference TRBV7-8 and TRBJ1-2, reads GAGVSQSPRYKVAKRGQDVALRCDPISGHVSLFWYQQALGQGPEFLTYFQNEAQLDKSGLPSDRFFAERPEGSVSTLKIQRTQQEDSAVYLCASSLGQGAYYGYTFGSGTRLTVV.

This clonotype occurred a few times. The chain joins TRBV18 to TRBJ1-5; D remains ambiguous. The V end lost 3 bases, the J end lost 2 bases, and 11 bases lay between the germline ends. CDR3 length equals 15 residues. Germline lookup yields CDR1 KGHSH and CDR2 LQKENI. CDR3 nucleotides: TGTGCCAGCTCACCTTCGGGATTCGGCAATCAGCCCCAGCATTTT. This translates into CASSPSGFGNQPQHF.

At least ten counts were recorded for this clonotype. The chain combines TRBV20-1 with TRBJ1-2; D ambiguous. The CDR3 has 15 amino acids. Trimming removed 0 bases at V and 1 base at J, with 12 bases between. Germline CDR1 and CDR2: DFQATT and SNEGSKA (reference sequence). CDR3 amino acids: CSARDQAEINYGYTF. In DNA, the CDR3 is TGCAGTGCTAGAGATCAGGCGGAAATTAACTATGGCTACACCTTC.

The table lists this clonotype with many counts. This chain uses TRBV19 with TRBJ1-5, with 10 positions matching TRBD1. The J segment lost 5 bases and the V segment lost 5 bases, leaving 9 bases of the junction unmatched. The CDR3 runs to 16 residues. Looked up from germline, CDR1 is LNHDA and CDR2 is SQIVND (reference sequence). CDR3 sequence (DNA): TGTGCCAGTAGTCCTAGAGACAGGGGGCGCGATCAGCCCCAGCATTTT. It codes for CASSPRDRGRDQPQHF.

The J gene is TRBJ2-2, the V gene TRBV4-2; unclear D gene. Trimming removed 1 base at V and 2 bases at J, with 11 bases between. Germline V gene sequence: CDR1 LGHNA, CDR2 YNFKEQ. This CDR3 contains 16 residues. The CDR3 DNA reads TGTGCCAGCAGCCAAGGCTACCAATTTAACACCGGGGAGCTGTTTTTT. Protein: CASSQGYQFNTGELFF.

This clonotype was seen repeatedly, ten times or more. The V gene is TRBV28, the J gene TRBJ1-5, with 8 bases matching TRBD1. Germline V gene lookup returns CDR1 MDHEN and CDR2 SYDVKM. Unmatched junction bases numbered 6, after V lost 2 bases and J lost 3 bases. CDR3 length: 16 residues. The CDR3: CASSLGDRGNNQPQHF. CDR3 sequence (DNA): TGTGCCAGCAGTTTAGGAGACAGGGGTAACAATCAGCCCCAGCATTTT.

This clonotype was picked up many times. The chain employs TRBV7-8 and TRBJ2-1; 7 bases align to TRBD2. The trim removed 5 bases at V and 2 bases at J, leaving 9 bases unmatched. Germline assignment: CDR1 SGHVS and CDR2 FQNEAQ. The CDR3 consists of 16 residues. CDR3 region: CASSTSSGAAYNEQFF. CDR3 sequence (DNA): TGTGCCAGCAGCACATCAAGCGGGGCGGCCTACAATGAGCAGTTCTTC.

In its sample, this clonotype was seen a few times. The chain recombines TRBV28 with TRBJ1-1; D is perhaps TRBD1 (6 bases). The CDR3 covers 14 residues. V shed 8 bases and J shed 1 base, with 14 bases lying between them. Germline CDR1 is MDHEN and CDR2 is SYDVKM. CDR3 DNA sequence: TGTGCCAGCCTGACCGGCAGGGGGAACACTGAAGCTTTCTTT. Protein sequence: CASLTGRGNTEAFF. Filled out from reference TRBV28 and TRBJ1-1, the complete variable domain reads DVKVTQSSRYLVKRTGEKVFLECVQDMDHENMFWYRQDPGLGLRLIYFSYDVKMKEKGDIPEGYSVSREKKERFSLILESASTNQTSMYLCASLTGRGNTEAFFGQGTRLTVV.

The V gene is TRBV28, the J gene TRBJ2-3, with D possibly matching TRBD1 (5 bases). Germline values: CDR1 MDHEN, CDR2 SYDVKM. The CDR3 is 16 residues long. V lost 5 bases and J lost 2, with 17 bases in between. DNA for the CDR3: TGTGCCAGCAGTCTAAATTGGGGCAGCGACACAGATACGCAGTATTTT. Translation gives CASSLNWGSDTDTQYF. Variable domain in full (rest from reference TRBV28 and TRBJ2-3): DVKVTQSSRYLVKRTGEKVFLECVQDMDHENMFWYRQDPGLGLRLIYFSYDVKMKEKGDIPEGYSVSREKKERFSLILESASTNQTSMYLCASSLNWGSDTDTQYFGPGTRLTVL.

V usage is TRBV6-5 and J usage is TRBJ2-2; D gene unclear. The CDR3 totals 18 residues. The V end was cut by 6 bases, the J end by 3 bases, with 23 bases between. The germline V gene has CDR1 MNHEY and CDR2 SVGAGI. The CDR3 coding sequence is TGTGCCAGCAGCTACGTCCCACCCAAGGGTTCCTACACCGGGGAGCTGTTTTTT. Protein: CASSYVPPKGSYTGELFF.

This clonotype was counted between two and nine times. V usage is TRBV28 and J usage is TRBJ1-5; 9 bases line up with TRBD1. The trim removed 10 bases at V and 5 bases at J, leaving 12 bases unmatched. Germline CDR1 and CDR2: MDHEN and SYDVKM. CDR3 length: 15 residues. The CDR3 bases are TGTGCCACCCGGGACAGGGAACTCTTTTATCAGCCCCAGCATTTT. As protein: CATRDRELFYQPQHF.

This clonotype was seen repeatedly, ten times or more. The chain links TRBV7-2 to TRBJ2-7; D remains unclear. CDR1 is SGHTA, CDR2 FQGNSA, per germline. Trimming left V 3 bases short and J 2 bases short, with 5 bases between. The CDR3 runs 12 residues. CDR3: CASSFLAYEQYF. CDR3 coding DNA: TGTGCCAGCAGCTTTCTCGCCTACGAGCAGTACTTC.

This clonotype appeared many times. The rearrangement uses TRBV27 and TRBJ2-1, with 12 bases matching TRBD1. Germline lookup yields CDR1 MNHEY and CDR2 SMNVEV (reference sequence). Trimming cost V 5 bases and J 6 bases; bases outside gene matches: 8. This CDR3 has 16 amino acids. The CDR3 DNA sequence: TGTGCCAGCAGTCTCTTGGGGACAGGGGGCTCCAATGAGCAGTTCTTC. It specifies CASSLLGTGGSNEQFF.

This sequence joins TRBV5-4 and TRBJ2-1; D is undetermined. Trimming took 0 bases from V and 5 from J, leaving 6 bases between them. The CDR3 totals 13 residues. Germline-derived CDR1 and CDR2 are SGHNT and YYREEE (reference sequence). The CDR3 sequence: CASSLALHNEQFF. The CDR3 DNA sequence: TGTGCCAGCAGCTTGGCTCTACACAATGAGCAGTTCTTC.

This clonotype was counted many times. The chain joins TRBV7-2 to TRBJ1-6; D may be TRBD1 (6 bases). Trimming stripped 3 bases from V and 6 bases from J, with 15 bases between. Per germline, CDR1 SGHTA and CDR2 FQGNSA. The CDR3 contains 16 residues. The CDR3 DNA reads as TGTGCCAGCAGCTTCGGACAGTCCCGGTCTAATTCACCCCTCCACTTT. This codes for CASSFGQSRSNSPLHF.

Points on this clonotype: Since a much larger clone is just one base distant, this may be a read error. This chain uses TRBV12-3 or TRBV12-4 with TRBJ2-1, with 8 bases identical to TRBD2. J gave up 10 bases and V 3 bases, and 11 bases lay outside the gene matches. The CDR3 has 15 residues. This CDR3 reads CASSLGGGPVREQFF. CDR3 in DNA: TGTGCCAGCAGTTTGGGCGGGGGGCCCGTCCGAGAGCAGTTCTTC.

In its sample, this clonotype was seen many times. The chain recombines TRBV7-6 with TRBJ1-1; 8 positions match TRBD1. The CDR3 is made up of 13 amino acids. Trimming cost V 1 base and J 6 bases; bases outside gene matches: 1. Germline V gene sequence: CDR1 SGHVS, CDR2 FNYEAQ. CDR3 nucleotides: TGTGCCAGCAGCTTAGAACAGGGGGCTGAAGCTTTCTTT. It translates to CASSLEQGAEAFF. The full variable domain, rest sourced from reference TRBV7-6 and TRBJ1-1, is GAGVSQSPRYKVTKRGQDVALRCDPISGHVSLYWYRQALGQGPEFLTYFNYEAQQDKSGLPNDRFSAERPEGSISTLTIQRTEQRDSAMYRCASSLEQGAEAFFGQGTRLTVV.

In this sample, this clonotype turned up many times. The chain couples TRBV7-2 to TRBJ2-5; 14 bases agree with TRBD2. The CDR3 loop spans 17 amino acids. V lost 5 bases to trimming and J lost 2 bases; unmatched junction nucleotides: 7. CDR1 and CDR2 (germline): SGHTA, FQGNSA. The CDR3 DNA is TGTGCCAGCAGCCGGACTAGCGGGGGGACCAAACAAGAGACCCAGTACTTC. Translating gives CASSRTSGGTKQETQYF.

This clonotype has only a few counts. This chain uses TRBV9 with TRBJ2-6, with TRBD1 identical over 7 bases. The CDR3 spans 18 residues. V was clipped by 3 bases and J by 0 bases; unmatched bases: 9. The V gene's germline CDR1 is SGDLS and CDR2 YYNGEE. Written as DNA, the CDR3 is TGTGCCAGCAGCGCTCGACAGGGATATTCCTCTGGGGCCAACGTCCTGACTTTC. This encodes CASSARQGYSSGANVLTF.